This TCR beta chain is from a study of blood T cell repertoires in COVID-19. Study-wide background: The United States, Italy and Spain were the sources of the acute and convalescent COVID-19 samples. PBMCs, B-cell-depleted T cells, or T cells provided the cDNA or gDNA that made up the material.

Methods used by the authors: The authors estimated nucleated cell counts from reference gene primer amplification. The data were produced by immunoSEQ multiplex PCR, yet TCRdb's version contains in-frame clones alone and is incomplete. V, J and clone size are those of that table, while D and trimming were read from the DNA. The repertoire holds fewer than 250,000 clones, with around four fifths as singletons. The V gene end was trimmed by 4 bases and the J gene end by 6 bases; junction bases not matched to a gene: 11. This CDR3 is built from 16 residues. Germline assignment: CDR1 KGHSH and CDR2 LQKENI.

The J gene is TRBJ1-3, the V gene TRBV18, with 8 bases matching TRBD1. What was sequenced was peripheral blood. This clonotype was sampled from a woman in her seventies with active or convalescent COVID-19. As DNA, the CDR3 is TGTGCCAGCTCACATGTCAGGGGGCGCCTTTCAAACACCATATATTTT. Translated, it gives CASSHVRGRLSNTIYF.